This entry lists 26 T cell receptor beta chains sequenced from one sample in a study of CD8 T cells in Susac syndrome (dated by TCRdb to between 2019 and 2020). Library generation was performed with the immunoSEQ multiplex PCR assay. RNA was extracted using the RNeasy kit, and roughly 0.45 to 1 microgram was reverse transcribed with random hexamers. The public sequencing data were trimmed at Q25 with fastp and processed into clonotypes with MiXCR by TCRdb, which kept only in-frame beta chains. Each entry is one CDR3 protein sequence, shown with its most common DNA and genes. Here the sample has approximately 190,000 distinct CDR3 sequences; around 95% occur a single time. The ten most abundant clones make up 0.098% of the sample. The sample was CD4+ T cells from PBMCs. These receptors came from a human donor with Susac syndrome.

This chain links TRBV18 with TRBJ1-1, with 11 bases fitting TRBD1. Germline loops: CDR1 KGHSH, CDR2 LQKENI. V was clipped by 6 bases and J by 1 base; unmatched bases: 4. The CDR3 runs 15 residues. The CDR3 sequence is CASSLGTGGNTEAFF. The CDR3 DNA reads TGTGCCAGCTCGCTGGGGACAGGGGGGAACACTGAAGCTTTCTTT.

Only one count was recorded for this clonotype. J is TRBJ2-7 and V is TRBV5-1; D might be TRBD2 (5 bases). In germline, CDR1 is SGHRS, CDR2 YFSETQ. V was shortened by 0 bases and J by 2 bases, with 12 bases between the two germline ends. The CDR3 covers 15 residues. The CDR3 DNA reads as TGCGCCAGCAGCTTGGCGGGGAAGGCGGCCTACGAGCAGTACTTC. This encodes CASSLAGKAAYEQYF. Filled out from reference TRBV5-1 and TRBJ2-7, the complete variable domain reads KAGVTQTPRYLIKTRGQQVTLSCSPISGHRSVSWYQQTPGQGLQFLFEYFSETQRNKGNFPGRFSGRQFSNSRSEMNVSTLELGDSALYLCASSLAGKAAYEQYFGPGTRLTVT.

The rearrangement links TRBV4-3 to TRBJ1-5, with unresolved D. Between the trimmed V and J ends, which lost 0 bases and 5 bases, there was a span of 5 bases. CDR3 length: 13 residues. CDR1 is LGHNA, CDR2 YSLEER, per germline. CDR3: CASSQDLDQPQHF. The DNA of the CDR3 is TGCGCCAGCAGCCAAGATCTTGATCAGCCCCAGCATTTT.

The rearrangement joins TRBV6-5 to TRBJ2-7; 10 bases fit TRBD2. The V gene end was trimmed by 4 bases and the J gene end by 7 bases; junction bases not matched to a gene: 16. This CDR3 spans 17 amino acids. Germline assignment: CDR1 MNHEY and CDR2 SVGAGI. The CDR3 here is CASSSPYHSGGPLEQYF. CDR3 nucleotide sequence: TGTGCCAGCAGTTCCCCGTATCATAGCGGGGGGCCCCTGGAGCAGTACTTC.

The chain employs TRBV18 and TRBJ1-2, with no clear D. The CDR3 consists of 16 residues. V lost 3 bases to trimming and J lost 4 bases, with 18 bases between them. The germline gives CDR1 KGHSH, CDR2 LQKENI. Here the CDR3 DNA reads TGTGCCAGCTCACCGGTAGTCGGAGGAGAGGCCTATGGCTACACCTTC. It codes for CASSPVVGGEAYGYTF.

This sequence joins TRBV12-3 or TRBV12-4 and TRBJ2-3, with 8 bases matching TRBD2. This CDR3 contains 15 residues. The V gene end was trimmed by 5 bases and the J gene end by 2 bases; junction bases not matched to a gene: 6. The CDR3 sequence: CASSTLSGDTDTQYF. In DNA, the CDR3 is TGTGCCAGCAGTACTCTTAGCGGGGACACAGATACGCAGTATTTT.

V usage is TRBV12-3 or TRBV12-4 and J usage is TRBJ1-2; D unclear. The CDR3 is 13 residues long. Trimming shortened V by 2 bases and J by 4 bases, and 8 bases separated the two germline ends. CDR3 coding DNA: TGTGCCAGCAGTTTACAGGCTTCCTATGGCTACACCTTC. Translation gives CASSLQASYGYTF.

The CDR3 nucleotides read TGTGCCTGGAGTGTAAACATGGGTTCCTATGGCTACACCTTC. Translated: CAWSVNMGSYGYTF. The J gene is TRBJ1-2, the V gene TRBV30, with unresolved D. Germline CDR1 is GTSNPN and CDR2 is SVGIG (reference sequence). The CDR3 loop spans 14 amino acids. Deletions cut 0 bases from V and 4 bases from J, with 12 bases between. Full variable domain (outside the CDR3, taken from reference TRBV30 and TRBJ1-2): SQTIHQWPATLVQPVGSPLSLECTVEGTSNPNLYWYRQAAGRGLQLLFYSVGIGQISSEVPQNLSASRPQDRQFILSSKKLLLSDSGFYLCAWSVNMGSYGYTFGSGTRLTVV.

The chain combines TRBV5-4 with TRBJ1-2; D is uncertain. This CDR3 has 13 amino acids. The V end lost 0 bases, the J end lost 3 bases, and 6 bases lay between the germline ends. CDR1 SGHNT and CDR2 YYREEE come from the germline V gene (reference sequence). CDR3 region: CASSLVQDYGYTF. The CDR3 coding sequence is TGTGCCAGCAGCTTGGTGCAGGACTATGGCTACACCTTC.

Written as DNA, the CDR3 is TGTGCCAGCAGTCCCGACCGTGGGATCGGGGAGCTGTTTTTT. Translated: CASSPDRGIGELFF. The genes are TRBV12-3 or TRBV12-4 and TRBJ2-2; D gene ambiguous. V was shortened by 5 bases and J by 7 bases, with 14 bases between the two germline ends. This CDR3 spans 14 amino acids.

This clonotype has just a few counts. The V gene is TRBV29-1, the J gene TRBJ2-4, with D hard to call. The CDR3 spans 12 residues. CDR1 SQVTM and CDR2 ANQGSEA come from the germline V gene. V dropped 3 bases and J dropped 0 bases, with 3 bases sitting between them. In DNA form, the CDR3 reads TGCAGCGTTGACATAGCCAAAAACATTCAGTACTTC. Translated, it gives CSVDIAKNIQYF.

This clonotype was observed a few times. J is TRBJ1-3 and V is TRBV29-1; D not certain. This CDR3 has 13 amino acids. V was shortened by 3 bases and J by 0 bases, with 6 bases between the two germline ends. From germline, CDR1 is SQVTM and CDR2 ANQGSEA. This CDR3 is CSVDLGSGNTIYF. CDR3 DNA sequence: TGCAGCGTTGACCTTGGCTCTGGAAACACCATATATTTT.

V gene TRBV29-1 combines with J gene TRBJ2-7; no clear D. The CDR3 runs to 13 residues. Germline V lookup: CDR1 SQVTM, CDR2 ANQGSEA. Trimming removed 6 bases at V and 0 bases at J, with 12 bases between. The CDR3 bases are TGCAGCGTGGCGGTGCTTAACTCCTACGAGCAGTACTTC. Protein product: CSVAVLNSYEQYF.

This chain links TRBV4-2 with TRBJ2-3; the match to TRBD2 covers 12 bases. Trimming cost V 1 base and J 2 bases; bases outside gene matches: 1. This CDR3 spans 16 amino acids. CDR1 and CDR2 (germline): LGHNA, YNFKEQ. CDR3 coding DNA: TGTGCCAGCAGCCAAGGACTAGCGGGGGACACAGATACGCAGTATTTT. Its translation is CASSQGLAGDTDTQYF.

The chain joins TRBV20-1 to TRBJ1-1, with a weak D call TRBD1 (6 bases). The CDR3 runs 12 residues. Germline assignment: CDR1 DFQATT and CDR2 SNEGSKA (reference sequence). Trimming removed 3 bases from V and 7 bases from J, with 12 bases in between. CDR3 sequence reads: CSASRGRDEAFF. Written as DNA, the CDR3 is TGCAGTGCTAGTCGGGGGCGCGATGAAGCTTTCTTT.

The genes are TRBV10-3 and TRBJ2-4; 7 nucleotides line up with TRBD1. V shed 5 bases and J 0 bases; nucleotides not matched to a gene: 7. Germline V gene sequence: CDR1 ENHRY, CDR2 SYGVKD. The CDR3 sequence is 16 residues long. CDR3 in DNA: TGTGCCATCAGTTCGACAGGGCCGGAAGCCAAAAACATTCAGTACTTC. This gives the protein CAISSTGPEAKNIQYF.

V gene TRBV5-4 combines with J gene TRBJ1-1; perhaps TRBD1 as D (6 bases). V lost 4 bases and J 1 base, leaving 11 bases between the germline ends. Germline loops: CDR1 SGHNT, CDR2 YYREEE (reference sequence). The CDR3 has 14 amino acids. The CDR3, as DNA: TGTGCCAGCAGCCCAGGACAGCAGAACACTGAAGCTTTCTTT. Protein sequence: CASSPGQQNTEAFF.

The V call is TRBV18, the J call TRBJ1-5; 8 positions agree with TRBD1. Trimming removed 4 bases from V and 2 bases from J; junction bases left unmatched: 4. Germline values: CDR1 KGHSH, CDR2 LQKENI. This CDR3 is 15 amino acids long. The CDR3 spells CASSLLGQGNQPQHF. The CDR3, as DNA: TGTGCCAGCTCACTGTTGGGACAGGGCAATCAGCCCCAGCATTTT.

The chain employs TRBV27 and TRBJ1-3, with 7 nucleotides matching TRBD1. Unmatched junction bases numbered 9, after V lost 5 bases and J lost 2 bases. Germline lookup yields CDR1 MNHEY and CDR2 SMNVEV (reference sequence). The length of the CDR3 is 16 residues. In nucleotides, the CDR3 is TGTGCCAGCAGTGCCTCCCCCGGGACAGCTGGAAACACCATATATTTT. Encoded protein: CASSASPGTAGNTIYF.

V and J are TRBV2 and TRBJ2-4, with D uncertain. V gave up 6 bases and J gave up 3 bases, with 12 bases separating them. This CDR3 is 14 amino acids long. Per germline, CDR1 SNHLY and CDR2 FYNNEI. The CDR3 loop is CASSALGVKNIQYF. Written as DNA, the CDR3 is TGTGCCAGCAGCGCGTTAGGAGTCAAAAACATTCAGTACTTC.

CDR3 in DNA: TGCGCCAGCAGCCAGCCCAGGGGCGGAGTAGATGGCTACACCTTC. Amino acids: CASSQPRGGVDGYTF. This chain uses TRBV4-1 with TRBJ1-2, with D maybe TRBD1 (6 bases). The CDR3 has 15 amino acids. The germline V gene has CDR1 MGHRA and CDR2 YSYEKL. Trimming stripped 3 bases from V and 6 bases from J, with 17 bases between.

CDR3 nucleotides: TGTGCCAGCAGCTCCCGGGACAGGGACCATGAGCAGTTCTTC. Amino acids: CASSSRDRDHEQFF. The chain carries TRBV5-4 and TRBJ2-1, with 9 bases matching TRBD1. Germline V CDR1 and CDR2: SGHNT, YYREEE (reference sequence). J gave up 8 bases and V 3 bases, and 6 bases lay outside the gene matches. The CDR3 extends over 14 amino acids.

J is TRBJ2-5 and V is TRBV5-1, with 7 nucleotides matching TRBD1. The CDR3 has 14 residues. Germline loops: CDR1 SGHRS, CDR2 YFSETQ. Losses at the gene ends were 1 base for V and 3 bases for J; bases not matched to a gene: 3. The CDR3 DNA reads as TGCGCCAGCAGCTTGATTGGGACAGAAGAGACCCAGTACTTC. Its protein product is CASSLIGTEETQYF.

The chain carries TRBV6-2 or TRBV6-3 and TRBJ2-3, with TRBD2 matching 8 bases. CDR3 length equals 15 residues. The germline V gene has CDR1 MNHEY and CDR2 SVGEGT. Losses at the gene ends were 6 bases for V and 3 bases for J; bases not matched to a gene: 8. CDR3 loop: CASRATSGGTDTQYF. The DNA for the CDR3 is TGTGCCAGCAGAGCAACAAGCGGGGGTACAGATACGCAGTATTTT.

This clonotype was counted once. CDR3 loop: CASSQDGTGWDGYTF. In DNA form, the CDR3 reads TGTGCCAGCAGCCAAGATGGGACAGGGTGGGATGGCTACACCTTC. The chain recombines TRBV7-3 with TRBJ1-2; 9 bases fit TRBD1. The V gene end was trimmed by 5 bases and the J gene end by 6 bases; junction bases not matched to a gene: 10. CDR3 size: 15 residues. Germline V CDR1 and CDR2: SGHTA, FQGTGA. Full variable domain (rest looked up from reference TRBV7-3 and TRBJ1-2): GAGVSQTPSNKVTEKGKYVELRCDPISGHTALYWYRQSLGQGPEFLIYFQGTGAADDSGLPNDRFFAVRPEGSVSTLKIQRTERGDSAVYLCASSQDGTGWDGYTFGSGTRLTVV.

The rearrangement links TRBV6-5 to TRBJ2-3; D uncertain. Germline V CDR1 and CDR2: MNHEY, SVGAGI. There are 16 residues in the CDR3. The V gene lost 0 bases and the J gene lost 2 bases, with 12 bases spanning the gap. The CDR3, as DNA: TGTGCCAGCAGTTACTCACAGTCCCTGTCCACAGATACGCAGTATTTT. Translating gives CASSYSQSLSTDTQYF.